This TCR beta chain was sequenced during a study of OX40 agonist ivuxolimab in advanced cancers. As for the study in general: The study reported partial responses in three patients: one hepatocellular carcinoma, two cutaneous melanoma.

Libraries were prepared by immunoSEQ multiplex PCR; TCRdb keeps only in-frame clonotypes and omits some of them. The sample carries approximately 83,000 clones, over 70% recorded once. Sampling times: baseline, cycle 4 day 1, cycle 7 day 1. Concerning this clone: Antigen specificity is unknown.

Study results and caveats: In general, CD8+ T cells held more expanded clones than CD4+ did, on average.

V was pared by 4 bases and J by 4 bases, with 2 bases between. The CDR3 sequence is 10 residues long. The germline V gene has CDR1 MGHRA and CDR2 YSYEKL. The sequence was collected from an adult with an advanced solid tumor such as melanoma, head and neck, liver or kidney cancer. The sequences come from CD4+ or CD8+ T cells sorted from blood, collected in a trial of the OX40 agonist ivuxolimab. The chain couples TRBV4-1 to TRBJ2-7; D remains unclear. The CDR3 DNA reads TGCGCCAGCAGCCTTTACGAGCAGTACTTC. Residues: CASSLYEQYF.